This entry lists 4 T cell receptor beta chains sequenced from one sample in a study of human T cells and chemical hapten exposure. The time point is: healthy volunteer bleed at 2 weeks. The total RNA was obtained from whole blood that was not fractionated. TCRdb independently ran MiXCR on the RACE reads; one entry per CDR3 protein. The table records about 50,000 distinct CDR3 sequences, over 3.5% of them present only once. Material: whole blood. All receptors come from a female donor in good health. Some clones in this sample may be carry-over from other donors' samples.

This clonotype has a handful of counts. The chain carries TRBV7-2 and TRBJ2-7; D unclear. Germline CDR1 is SGHTA and CDR2 is FQGNSA. V lost 2 bases, J lost 6 bases, and 11 bases lay in between. The CDR3 runs 13 residues. This CDR3 reads CASSLHRSAEQYF. The CDR3 DNA is TGTGCCAGCAGCTTACACCGGTCCGCCGAGCAGTACTTC.

This clonotype was picked up many times. V and J are TRBV28 and TRBJ2-1, with no clear D. Germline values: CDR1 MDHEN, CDR2 SYDVKM. The CDR3 contains 14 residues. The V gene lost 7 bases and the J gene lost 8 bases, with 18 bases spanning the gap. The CDR3 region is CASNQRNGWHEQFF. For the CDR3, the DNA is TGTGCCAGCAACCAGAGGAACGGTTGGCATGAGCAGTTCTTC.

This clonotype was picked up many times. The CDR3 region has the DNA TGCGCCAGCACGACAGGGGGCGTAGATACGCAGTATTTT. This encodes CASTTGGVDTQYF. This chain joins TRBV5-1 and TRBJ2-3, with TRBD1 identical over 10 bases. After removal of 6 bases from V and 5 bases from J, the junction contained 3 bases not matched to a gene. The CDR3 has 13 residues. CDR1 SGHRS and CDR2 YFSETQ come from the germline V gene.

In its sample, this clonotype was seen many times. This chain uses TRBV4-3 with TRBJ2-7; TRBD2 matches 9 bases. Trimming cost V 0 bases and J 3 bases; bases outside gene matches: 3. The CDR3 spans 15 residues. Germline CDR1 LGHNA, CDR2 YSLEER. CDR3 amino acids: CASSQEKRGDYEQYF. Written as DNA, the CDR3 is TGCGCCAGCAGCCAAGAAAAGCGGGGGGACTACGAGCAGTACTTC.